These T cell receptor beta chains were read from a single sample in a study of T cell repertoires in cytomegalovirus infection. TCRdb re-called the reads with MiXCR, one entry per CDR3 protein. The repertoire holds around 450,000 distinct CDR3 sequences, with roughly 30% as singletons. Specimen: PBMCs. All receptors derive from a human donor in good health (CMV status not recorded). Some clones in this sample may be carry-over from other donors' samples. The CDR3 runs from the conserved cysteine through the conserved F or W. The D gene is left open where the match is weak. The size of a clone is reported for some rows only, either as once, few or many, or as a class for expanded clones.

>-|-|TRBJ1-6|TRBV6-2/TRBV6-3
TGTGCCAGCAGTTACGGTCAGGGTGTGTATAATTCACCCCTCCAATTT
CASSYGQGVYNSPLQF
>-|few|TRBJ2-3|TRBV11-2
TGTGCCAGCAGCCCAAGCGGCCGGGGAGACACAGATACGCAGTATTTT
CASSPSGRGDTDTQYF
>-|few|TRBJ1-1|TRBV29-1
TGCAGCGTTGGTCCGCCGAACACTGAAGCTTTCTTT
CSVGPPNTEAFF
>TRBD1|many|TRBJ1-6|TRBV7-2
TGTGCCAGCAGCCCTAGCGGGACAGCAAGCTCCTATAATTCACCCCTCCACTTT
CASSPSGTASSYNSPLHF
>-|many|TRBJ2-7|TRBV7-2
TGTGCCAGCAGCATCGGGATTTCCTACGAGCAGTACTTC
CASSIGISYEQYF
>TRBD1|-|TRBJ2-1|TRBV6-5
TGTGCCAGCAGTTGGGGGCCGGGACAGGGGGGAATCGATGAGCAGTTCTTC
CASSWGPGQGGIDEQFF
>-|many|TRBJ2-7|TRBV7-6
TGTGCCAGCAGCTTCCGGCACGCACCTTCCTACGAGCAGTACTTC
CASSFRHAPSYEQYF
>TRBD2|many|TRBJ2-5|TRBV10-3
TGTGCCATCAGTGATTCAGTTGCGGGAGGAGAGACCCAGTACTTC
CAISDSVAGGETQYF
>TRBD2|many|TRBJ2-3|TRBV7-2
TGTGCCAGCAGCCGACCCAAGGCTAGCGGGTCCACAGATACGCAGTATTTT
CASSRPKASGSTDTQYF
>-|few|TRBJ2-1|TRBV19
TGTGCCAGTAGTATAGGGGGCAGGCCGCAGTTCTTC
CASSIGGRPQFF
>-|-|TRBJ1-1|TRBV6-5
TGTGCCAGCGGCATCAGGGATCTGAACACTGAAGCTTTCTTT
CASGIRDLNTEAFF
>-|-|TRBJ1-6|TRBV19
TGTGCCATTAGCCGGGGCTTTGGTTCACCCCTCCACTTT
CAISRGFGSPLHF
>-|few|TRBJ2-2|TRBV7-9
TGTGCCAGCAGCTTAGAGGGAATTACCGGGGAGCTGTTTTTT
CASSLEGITGELFF
>-|-|TRBJ2-1|TRBV7-4
TGTGCCAGCACCCTTGAGCAAGCCTACAATGAGCAGTTCTTC
CASTLEQAYNEQFF
>-|-|TRBJ1-3|TRBV14
TGTGCCAGCAGCCCCGTCGGGGGGGATCGCTCTGGAAACACCATATATTTT
CASSPVGGDRSGNTIYF
>TRBD1|-|TRBJ1-1|TRBV7-9
TGTGCCAGCAGTTTCCCTCAGGGGGAGAACACTGAAGCTTTCTTT
CASSFPQGENTEAFF
>TRBD2|-|TRBJ2-7|TRBV20-1
TGCAGTGCCGACGGACTAGCGGAAGAGCAGTACTTC
CSADGLAEEQYF
>-|-|TRBJ2-7|TRBV11-2
TGTGCCAGCAGCTTAGAGTTACTAGATTACGAGCAGTACTTC
CASSLELLDYEQYF
>-|-|TRBJ2-7|TRBV4-1
TGCGCCAGCAGCCAAGATTTCGCTAAGGGACAGCAGTACTTC
CASSQDFAKGQQYF
>-|-|TRBJ2-3|TRBV6-6
TGTGCCAGCAGACAAGGACCTGGCGGCCCAGATACGCAGTATTTT
CASRQGPGGPDTQYF
>TRBD1|-|TRBJ1-2|TRBV5-6
TGTGCCAGCAGCTTGGACAGGACAGGGCGTTACGGTACCTATGGCTACACCTTC
CASSLDRTGRYGTYGYTF
>-|few|TRBJ2-2|TRBV19
TGTGCCAGTAGCACCCGACCGATGAACACCGGGGAGCTGTTTTTT
CASSTRPMNTGELFF
>TRBD1|few|TRBJ2-3|TRBV18
TGTGCCAGCTCACAGGGACAGAGCACAGATACGCAGTATTTT
CASSQGQSTDTQYF
>TRBD2|-|TRBJ2-3|TRBV4-2
TGTGCCAGCAGCCAAGATCTTCCTGCTAGCGGCGCTAGCACAGATACGCAGTATTTT
CASSQDLPASGASTDTQYF
>-|few|TRBJ1-2|TRBV7-2
TGTGCCAGCAGCTTTACCAACTATGGCTACACCTTC
CASSFTNYGYTF
>-|-|TRBJ2-5|TRBV20-1
TGCAGTGCGGAGGCGGGGTCCCAAGAGACCCAGTACTTC
CSAEAGSQETQYF
>-|few|TRBJ1-1|TRBV6-1
TGTGCCAGCACCATCTCCACTGAAGCTTTCTTT
CASTISTEAFF
>-|once|TRBJ1-2|TRBV6-5
TGTGCCAGCAGTTACGGGGGAAACTATAGCTACACCTTC
CASSYGGNYSYTF
>TRBD1|-|TRBJ1-3|TRBV20-1
TGCAGTGTGGTGACAGGGGGAAACACCATATATTTT
CSVVTGGNTIYF
>TRBD2|-|TRBJ2-1|TRBV4-1
TGTGCCAGCAGCCAAGGGCCCAGGGAGACTAGCGGGGGTAATGTGCAGTTCTTC
CASSQGPRETSGGNVQFF
>-|-|TRBJ2-5|TRBV7-6
TGTGCCAGCAGCTTAGCCCCGCGGGAAGAGACCCAGTACTTC
CASSLAPREETQYF
>-|many|TRBJ1-4|TRBV7-9
TGTGCCAGCAGCCCGGGCGGTGTGGAAAAACTGTTTTTT
CASSPGGVEKLFF
>TRBD1|-|TRBJ2-4|TRBV10-3
TGTGCCATCAGTGACTCGGGACAGGTGGACATTCAGTACTTC
CAISDSGQVDIQYF
>-|few|TRBJ2-6|TRBV29-1
TGCAGCGTTGCGGTGGCTGGGGCCAACGTCCTGACTTTC
CSVAVAGANVLTF
>-|once|TRBJ2-1|TRBV2
TGTGCCAGCAGTGGGGCCCTAAGGTACAATGAGCAGTTCTTC
CASSGALRYNEQFF
>-|many|TRBJ1-3|TRBV7-2
TGTGCCAGCAGCTTAGACCCGGCAGGGACTGGAAACACCATATATTTT
CASSLDPAGTGNTIYF
>-|few|TRBJ1-6|TRBV4-1
TGCGCCAGCAGCCAAGGGGGATCTCAGGGTAGTTCACCCCTCCACTTT
CASSQGGSQGSSPLHF
>-|-|TRBJ1-6|TRBV20-1
TGCAGTGCTAGAGATTCGCTGAGCTCCTATAATTCACCCCTCCACTTT
CSARDSLSSYNSPLHF
>-|once|TRBJ1-4|TRBV29-1
TGCAGCGCTACTTCGGGCAGGAACAATGAAAAACTGTTTTTT
CSATSGRNNEKLFF
>-|once|TRBJ2-5|TRBV24-1
TGTGCCACCAGTGACTCGAACCAAGAGACCCAGTACTTC
CATSDSNQETQYF
>-|many|TRBJ2-2|TRBV7-2
TGTGCCAGCAGCTCCCGGCGGGGTCACGGGGAGCTGTTTTTT
CASSSRRGHGELFF
>-|-|TRBJ2-3|TRBV7-9
TGTGCCAGCAGCGTAGTGGAGACTTCGAGCACAGAGACGCAGTATTTT
CASSVVETSSTETQYF
>-|many|TRBJ2-3|TRBV20-1
TGCAGTGCTAGACCGGTGGACAGACCTAGCACAGATACGCAGTATTTT
CSARPVDRPSTDTQYF
>TRBD1|few|TRBJ1-1|TRBV7-2
TGTGCCAGCAGCTTTCTCAGGGGGCGATTGACTGAAGCTTTCTTT
CASSFLRGRLTEAFF
>-|few|TRBJ1-6|TRBV30
TGTGCCTGGTTTGGACAGATTAATTCACCCCTCCACTTT
CAWFGQINSPLHF
>TRBD1|-|TRBJ2-7|TRBV11-2
TGTGCCAGCAGCCGACAGGGTGGGAACTACGAGCAGTACTTC
CASSRQGGNYEQYF
>TRBD2|-|TRBJ2-3|TRBV24-1
TGTGCCACCAGTGATTTAAGCGTAGCGGGGGGCCGGGGAGATACGCAGTATTTT
CATSDLSVAGGRGDTQYF
>-|-|TRBJ1-4|TRBV7-6
TGTGCCAGCAGCCGACGGGGCGAAAAACTGTTTTTT
CASSRRGEKLFF
>-|-|TRBJ2-2|TRBV5-1
TGCGCCAGCAGCTGGGCGAACTTGGGGGAAAACACCGGGGAGCTGTTTTTT
CASSWANLGENTGELFF
>TRBD1|-|TRBJ1-5|TRBV19
TGTGCCAGTAGTATGATGGGACAGGTGGGTTTTAGTCAGCCCCAGCATTTT
CASSMMGQVGFSQPQHF
>-|-|TRBJ2-1|TRBV12-3/TRBV12-4
TGTGCCAGCATCCCGAAAGGGGCGACAAGCTCCTACAATGAGCAGTTCTTC
CASIPKGATSSYNEQFF
>TRBD2|few|TRBJ2-1|TRBV6-5
TGTGCCAGCAGTACCCTTGCGGGGGGGCCGTACAATGAGCAGTTCTTC
CASSTLAGGPYNEQFF
>-|-|TRBJ2-2|TRBV5-3
TGTGCCAGCAGCCGACAGTGGGCCGGGGAGCTGTTTTTT
CASSRQWAGELFF
>TRBD1|few|TRBJ2-7|TRBV4-1
TGCGCCAGCAGCCAAGACGACGGGACAGGTGCCTACGAGCAGTACTTC
CASSQDDGTGAYEQYF
>-|-|TRBJ2-3|TRBV10-3
TGTGCCATCAGACCCGGGACTCCCACAGATACGCAGTATTTT
CAIRPGTPTDTQYF
>TRBD1|many|TRBJ2-7|TRBV4-2
TGTGCCAGCAGCCAAGGGGACAGGGTGGGCTACGAGCAGTACTTC
CASSQGDRVGYEQYF
>-|-|TRBJ1-5|TRBV7-2
TGTGCCAGCAGCACTGACAGGAATCGCAATCATCCCCAGCCTTTT
CASSTDRNRNHPQPF
>-|many|TRBJ2-7|TRBV19
TGTGCCAGTAGTATAGGAAGGGGCGAGCAGTACTTC
CASSIGRGEQYF